This T cell receptor beta chain was found in a study of blood T cell repertoires in COVID-19. Whole-study context: The United States, Italy and Spain supplied acute and convalescent COVID-19 samples. From T cells, B-cell-depleted T cells, or PBMCs came the material, which was cDNA or gDNA.

This CDR3 has 15 residues. CDR1 is SGHRS and CDR2 is YFSETQ in the germline V gene. Trimming took 1 base from V and 1 from J; bases not matched to a gene: 0. In the source study's methods: Nucleated cell counts were estimated from reference gene primer amplification. Only in-frame clones appear in the TCRdb table, and some are missing; sequencing was by immunoSEQ multiplex PCR. Clone size and the V and J calls come from that table; the DNA yielded D and trimming. Among 65,000 to 90,000 clones, more than 75% were seen once, and the ten largest hold roughly a tenth. The receptor was derived from a woman between 18 and 29 years old with acute or convalescent COVID-19. The sequencing sample was made of peripheral blood. The chain links TRBV5-1 to TRBJ2-2, with TRBD2 matching 8 bases. CDR3 in amino acids: CASSLSGGNTGELFF. The DNA for the CDR3 is TGCGCCAGCAGCTTGAGCGGGGGGAACACCGGGGAGCTGTTTTTT.